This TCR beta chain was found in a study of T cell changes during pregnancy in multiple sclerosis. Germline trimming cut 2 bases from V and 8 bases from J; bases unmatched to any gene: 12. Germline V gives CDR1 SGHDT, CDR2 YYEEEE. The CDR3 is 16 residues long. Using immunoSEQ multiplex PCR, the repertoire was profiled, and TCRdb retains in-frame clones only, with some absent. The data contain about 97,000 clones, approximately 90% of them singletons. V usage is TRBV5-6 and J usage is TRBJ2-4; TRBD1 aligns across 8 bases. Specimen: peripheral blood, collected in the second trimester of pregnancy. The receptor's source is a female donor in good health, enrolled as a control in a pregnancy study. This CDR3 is CASSLFDRDRIYIQYF. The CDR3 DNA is TGTGCCAGCAGCTTATTTGACCGGGACAGGATTTACATTCAGTACTTC. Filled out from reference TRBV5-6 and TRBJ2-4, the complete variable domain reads DAGVTQSPTHLIKTRGQQVTLRCSPKSGHDTVSWYQQALGQGPQFIFQYYEEEERQRGNFPDRFSGHQFPNYSSELNVNALLLGDSALYLCASSLFDRDRIYIQYFGAGTRLSVL.